The sequence of this T cell receptor beta chain was determined in a study of CD8+CD57+ T cells in acquired aplastic anemia (dated by TCRdb to 2017 to 2018). Broadly, across the study: On average, sorted CD4+ and CD8+ cells yielded roughly 3.4 ug of extracted DNA, with a range of about 0.18 to 27.4 ug. An average of approximately 10 million reads for CD4+ cells and 11 million to 12 million reads for CD8+ cells was obtained from healthy donor samples. Overall study outcomes, separate from this receptor: Around 30 CD8+ CDR3 sequences were found to be shared between patients and controls, but these sequences appeared to be highly expressed in patients and within the immunodominant clones of the patients. Between patients and healthy controls, no significant difference in CD8+ Simpson's diversity was found (P=0.060).

TCR beta VDJ combination and CDR3 sequence profiling used genomic DNA as the template. TCR repertoire sequencing was run on an Illumina HiSeq 2000. As for how the authors treated the data: Repertoires were assessed using TRBV/TRBJ rearrangement plots, CDR3 size and DJ length profiles, and Simpson's diversity index. Whichever DNA sequence was most abundant in the deep sequencing data was defined as the immunodominant clone. CDR3 amino acid sequences were screened for sharing across subjects and were compared with published repertoires and the VDJdb database. TCRdb reanalyzed the raw reads on its own, using fastp at Q25 for trimming and MiXCR for clone calling, and kept in-frame beta chains. For every CDR3 protein sequence, its rows merge into one entry that carries the most common genes and DNA. These V and J calls originate from TCRdb's pipeline instead of the authors' own analysis. A total of roughly 150,000 distinct CDR3 sequences appear in this sample, around 40% of them only once. The ten largest clones add up to approximately 1% of the sample.

To note about this clonotype: Its antigen is currently not known. No qualities accompany the bases; no much larger clone lies one base away.

In the study, sorted CD4+ and CD8+ blood T cells from patients with severe aplastic anemia and from healthy subjects underwent deep sequencing of TCR repertoires. Ficoll-Paque density gradient centrifugation was used to isolate peripheral blood mononuclear cells. Before DNA was extracted, CD4+ and CD8+ T cells were sorted using either FACS or magnetic beads. Specimen: sorted CD4+, CD8+, or CD8+CD57+ T cells (not recorded which) from PBMCs. The receptor was derived from a human donor in good health.

The CDR3 reads CASTGLAGDTDTQYF. In nucleotides, the sequence is TGTGCCAGCACCGGACTAGCGGGAGACACAGATACGCAGTATTTT. The V and J genes are TRBV2 and TRBJ2-3, with TRBD2 matching 13 junction bases. Trimming removed 7 bases from V and 2 bases from J; the gene matches leave 3 bases unexplained. Via the germline V gene, CDR1 is SNHLY and CDR2 FYNNEI. The CDR3 holds 15 amino acids from the cysteine to the phenylalanine. Kept here is only the CDR3 DNA, which spans 45 bases and is read in frame from base 1. Here the CDR3 is joined to the reference TRBV2 and TRBJ2-3 genes, and the full variable domain is: EPEVTQTPSHQVTQMGQEVILRCVPISNHLYFYWYRQILGQKVEFLVSFYNNEISEKSEIFDDQFSVERPDGSNFTLKIRSTKLEDSAMYFCASTGLAGDTDTQYFGPGTRLTVL.